These 5 T cell receptor beta chains were all obtained from the same sample, sequenced in a study of cytomegalovirus exposure and HLA in healthy donors. The assay was immunoSEQ multiplex PCR, and TCRdb's table has in-frame clones only and misses some. The table has under 150,000 clones, 84% seen once. The sequencing sample was made of PBMCs. The origin of the receptors is a woman younger than 45 in good health and CMV-seronegative.

This clone turned up a few times. The V call is TRBV4-2, the J call TRBJ1-2, with 9 bases aligning to TRBD1. V lost 5 bases, J lost 8 bases, and 15 bases stayed unmatched. Germline-derived CDR1 and CDR2 are LGHNA and YNFKEQ. The CDR3 spans 16 residues. DNA of the CDR3: TGTGCCAGCAGCGATGCCGGGACAGGGTTCGCGGGGGGCTACACCTTC. It specifies CASSDAGTGFAGGYTF.

The V gene is TRBV5-1, the J gene TRBJ2-3, with 9 bases fitting TRBD1. J lost 5 bases, V lost 4 bases, and 5 bases had no gene match. The CDR3 is 14 amino acids. Germline CDR1 and CDR2: SGHRS and YFSETQ. The CDR3 DNA reads TGCGCCAGCAGCCTACGGACAGGGGAAGATACGCAGTATTTT. Translation gives CASSLRTGEDTQYF.

The chain recombines TRBV6-6 with TRBJ2-7; tentatively, D is TRBD2 (5 bases). Germline V gene lookup returns CDR1 MNHNY and CDR2 SVGAGI (reference sequence). This CDR3 is built from 16 residues. V shed 2 bases and J shed 0 bases, with 14 bases lying between them. Here the CDR3 DNA reads TGTGCCAGCAGTTACCCTACTAGTCGGGACTCCTACGAGCAGTACTTC. As protein: CASSYPTSRDSYEQYF.

This chain joins TRBV6-1 and TRBJ1-1; D perhaps matches TRBD1 (5 bases). Trimming cost V 8 bases and J 5 bases, with 18 bases left between them. The CDR3 loop spans 14 amino acids. CDR1 is MNHNS and CDR2 is SASEGT in the germline V gene. The CDR3 DNA is TGTGCCAGCTTAAGGGCCCACGGGGGGACTGAAGCTTTCTTT. It yields the protein CASLRAHGGTEAFF.

The chain combines TRBV5-1 with TRBJ1-1; TRBD1 agrees at 9 bases. Germline trimming cut 4 bases from V and 4 bases from J; bases unmatched to any gene: 2. There are 13 residues in the CDR3. The germline V gene has CDR1 SGHRS and CDR2 YFSETQ. CDR3 in amino acids: CASSGGQGTEAFF. The CDR3 DNA reads TGCGCCAGCAGCGGGGGACAGGGCACTGAAGCTTTCTTT.